The clone carrying this TCR beta chain was picked up a small number of times. Its antigen is as yet unknown. The data derive from a study of T cells in Graves' hyperthyroidism and ophthalmopathy. Study at large: Peripheral blood draws took place at initial diagnosis, ahead of any treatment.

Authors of the study amplified TCR beta CDR3 regions from RNA transcripts. HTBI primers drove first-round RT-PCR of the TCR CDR3. Via MiXCR, TCRdb re-called the multiplex PCR reads, giving one row per CDR3 protein. The sample has roughly 56,000 distinct CDR3 sequences, around 50% seen once. The PBMCs were sourced from fresh peripheral blood (about 9.6 ml). CDR1 and CDR2 from the germline V gene are MNHEY and SMNVEV (reference sequence). V shed 0 bases, J shed 4 bases, and the junction held 8 bases outside the gene matches. This CDR3 is built from 17 residues. Study-wide points: Blood also held most thyroid clonotypes expanded beyond 0.001.

The material sequenced was blood. The chain links TRBV27 to TRBJ2-2, with 7 bases aligning to TRBD2. This clonotype originated in a woman in her 30s with Graves' ophthalmopathy. DNA of the CDR3: TGTGCCAGCAGTTTATCCGGCGCGGGAGTGGTCACCGGGGAGCTGTTTTTT. This sequence encodes CASSLSGAGVVTGELFF.